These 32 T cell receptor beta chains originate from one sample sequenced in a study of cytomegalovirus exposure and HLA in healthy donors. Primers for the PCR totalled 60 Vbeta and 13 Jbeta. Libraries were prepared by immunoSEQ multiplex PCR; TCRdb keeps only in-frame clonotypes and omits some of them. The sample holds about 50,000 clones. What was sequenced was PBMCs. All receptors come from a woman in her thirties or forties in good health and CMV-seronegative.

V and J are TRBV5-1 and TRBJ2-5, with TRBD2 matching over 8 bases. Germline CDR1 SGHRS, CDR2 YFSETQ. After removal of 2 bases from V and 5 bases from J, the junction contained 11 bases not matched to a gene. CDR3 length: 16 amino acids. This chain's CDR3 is CASSLRAGEMGETQYF. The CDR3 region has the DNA TGCGCCAGCAGCTTACGAGCGGGAGAAATGGGTGAGACCCAGTACTTC.

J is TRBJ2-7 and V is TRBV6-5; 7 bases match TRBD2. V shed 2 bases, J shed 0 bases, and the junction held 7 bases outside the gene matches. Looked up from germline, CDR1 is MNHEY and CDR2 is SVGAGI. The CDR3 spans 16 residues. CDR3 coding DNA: TGTGCCAGCAGTTACACCTGGCGGGAGAGCTCCTACGAGCAGTACTTC. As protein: CASSYTWRESSYEQYF.

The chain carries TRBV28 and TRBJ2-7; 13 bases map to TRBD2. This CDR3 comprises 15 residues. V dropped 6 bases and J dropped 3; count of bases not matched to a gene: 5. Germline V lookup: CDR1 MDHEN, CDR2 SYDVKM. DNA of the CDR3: TGTGCCAGCAGGCCCAGGACTAGCGGGAGCTACGAGCAGTACTTC. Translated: CASRPRTSGSYEQYF.

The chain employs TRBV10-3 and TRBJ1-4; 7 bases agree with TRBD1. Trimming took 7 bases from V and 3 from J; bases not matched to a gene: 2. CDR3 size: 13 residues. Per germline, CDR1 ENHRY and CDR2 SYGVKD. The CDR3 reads CAITQGPNEKLFF. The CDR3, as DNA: TGTGCCATCACACAGGGGCCTAATGAAAAACTGTTTTTT.

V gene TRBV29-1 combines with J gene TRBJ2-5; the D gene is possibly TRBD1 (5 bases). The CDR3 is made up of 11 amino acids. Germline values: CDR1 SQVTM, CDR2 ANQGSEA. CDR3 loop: CGRQYQETQYF. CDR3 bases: TGCGGGCGACAGTACCAAGAGACCCAGTACTTC.

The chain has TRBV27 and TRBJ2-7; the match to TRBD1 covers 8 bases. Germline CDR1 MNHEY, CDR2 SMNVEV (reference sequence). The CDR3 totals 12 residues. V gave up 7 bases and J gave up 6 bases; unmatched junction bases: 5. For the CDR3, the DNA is TGTGCCAGCAAGACAGGGGTGGGCGAGCAGTACTTC. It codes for CASKTGVGEQYF.

The CDR3 sequence: CASSLQDGLFPDTQYF. DNA for the CDR3: TGTGCCAGCAGTTTACAGGATGGGTTGTTCCCAGATACGCAGTATTTT. V usage is TRBV28 and J usage is TRBJ2-3; no reliable D call. V was trimmed by 2 bases and J by 4 bases, leaving 16 bases between them. The CDR3 contains 16 residues. The germline V gene has CDR1 MDHEN and CDR2 SYDVKM.

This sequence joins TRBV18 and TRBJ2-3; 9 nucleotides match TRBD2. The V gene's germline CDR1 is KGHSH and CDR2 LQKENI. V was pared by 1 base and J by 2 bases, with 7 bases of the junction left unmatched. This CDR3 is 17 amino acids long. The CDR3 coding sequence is TGTGCCAGCTCACCACTTGGGACTAGCCCGTCCACAGATACGCAGTATTTT. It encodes CASSPLGTSPSTDTQYF.

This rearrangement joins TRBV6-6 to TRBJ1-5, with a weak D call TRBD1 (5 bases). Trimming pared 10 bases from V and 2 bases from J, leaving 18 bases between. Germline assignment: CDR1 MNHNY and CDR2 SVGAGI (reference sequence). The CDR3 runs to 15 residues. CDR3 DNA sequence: TGTGCCACCACGGGAGAGGGGTCCCGCAATCAGCCCCAGCATTTT. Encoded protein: CATTGEGSRNQPQHF.

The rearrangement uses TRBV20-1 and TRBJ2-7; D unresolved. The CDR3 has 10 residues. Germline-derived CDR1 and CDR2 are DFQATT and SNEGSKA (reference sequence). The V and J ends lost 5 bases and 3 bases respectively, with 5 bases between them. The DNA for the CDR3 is TGCAGTGCTGTTAACTACGAGCAGTACTTC. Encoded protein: CSAVNYEQYF.

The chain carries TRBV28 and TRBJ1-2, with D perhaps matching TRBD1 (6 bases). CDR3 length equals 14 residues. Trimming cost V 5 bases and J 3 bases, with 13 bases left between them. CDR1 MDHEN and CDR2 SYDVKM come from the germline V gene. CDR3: CASSEGNRDYGYTF. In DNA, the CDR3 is TGTGCCAGCAGTGAGGGGAACAGGGACTATGGCTACACCTTC.

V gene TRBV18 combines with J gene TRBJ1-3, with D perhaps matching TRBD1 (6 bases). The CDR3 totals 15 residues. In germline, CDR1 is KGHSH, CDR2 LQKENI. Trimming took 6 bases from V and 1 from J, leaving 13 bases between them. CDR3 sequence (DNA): TGTGCCAGCTCCCAGGACAGAACTTCTGGAAACACCATATATTTT. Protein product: CASSQDRTSGNTIYF.

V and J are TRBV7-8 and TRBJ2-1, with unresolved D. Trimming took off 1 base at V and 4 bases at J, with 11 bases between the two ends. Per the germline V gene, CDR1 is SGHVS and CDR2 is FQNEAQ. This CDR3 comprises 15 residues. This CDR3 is CASSLVSPDYNEQFF. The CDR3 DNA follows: TGTGCCAGCAGCTTAGTTAGCCCCGATTACAATGAGCAGTTCTTC. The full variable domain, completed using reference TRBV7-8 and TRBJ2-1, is GAGVSQSPRYKVAKRGQDVALRCDPISGHVSLFWYQQALGQGPEFLTYFQNEAQLDKSGLPSDRFFAERPEGSVSTLKIQRTQQEDSAVYLCASSLVSPDYNEQFFGPGTRLTVL.

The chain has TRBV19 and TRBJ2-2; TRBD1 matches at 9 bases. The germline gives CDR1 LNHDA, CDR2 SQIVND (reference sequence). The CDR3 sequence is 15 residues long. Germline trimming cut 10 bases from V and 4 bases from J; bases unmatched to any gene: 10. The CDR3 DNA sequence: TGTGCCATCCAATCTGCGACAGGGGGCACCGGGGAGCTGTTTTTT. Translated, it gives CAIQSATGGTGELFF.

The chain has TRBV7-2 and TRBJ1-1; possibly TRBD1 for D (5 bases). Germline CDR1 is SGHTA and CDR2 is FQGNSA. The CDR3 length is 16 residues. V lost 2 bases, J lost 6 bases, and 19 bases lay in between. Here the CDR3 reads CASSLTLVGGAAEAFF. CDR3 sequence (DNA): TGTGCCAGCAGCTTAACCCTGGTGGGTGGGGCAGCTGAAGCTTTCTTT.

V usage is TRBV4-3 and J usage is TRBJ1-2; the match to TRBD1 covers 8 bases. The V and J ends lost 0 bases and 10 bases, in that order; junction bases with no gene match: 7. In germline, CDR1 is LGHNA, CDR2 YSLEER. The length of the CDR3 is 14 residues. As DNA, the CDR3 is TGCGCCAGCAGCCAAGATGGGACAGGTGGGGTCTACACCTTC. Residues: CASSQDGTGGVYTF.

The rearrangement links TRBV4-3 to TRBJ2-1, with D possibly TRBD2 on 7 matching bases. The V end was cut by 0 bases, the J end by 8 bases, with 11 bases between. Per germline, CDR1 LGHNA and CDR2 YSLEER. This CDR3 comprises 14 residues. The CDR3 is CASSQDEGGYEQFF. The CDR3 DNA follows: TGCGCCAGCAGCCAAGACGAGGGGGGGTATGAGCAGTTCTTC.

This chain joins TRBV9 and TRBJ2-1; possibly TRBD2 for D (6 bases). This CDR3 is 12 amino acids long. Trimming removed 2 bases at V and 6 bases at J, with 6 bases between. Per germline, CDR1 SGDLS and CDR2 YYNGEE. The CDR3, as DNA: TGTGCCAGCAGCGTTAGCGGCAATGAGCAGTTCTTC. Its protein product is CASSVSGNEQFF.

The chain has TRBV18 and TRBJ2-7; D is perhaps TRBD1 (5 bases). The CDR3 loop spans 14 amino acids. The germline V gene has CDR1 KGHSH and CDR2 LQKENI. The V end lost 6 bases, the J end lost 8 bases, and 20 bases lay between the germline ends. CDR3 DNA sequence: TGTGCCAGCTCGCCGAACCCAGACAGTTCCCAGCAGTACTTC. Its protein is CASSPNPDSSQQYF.

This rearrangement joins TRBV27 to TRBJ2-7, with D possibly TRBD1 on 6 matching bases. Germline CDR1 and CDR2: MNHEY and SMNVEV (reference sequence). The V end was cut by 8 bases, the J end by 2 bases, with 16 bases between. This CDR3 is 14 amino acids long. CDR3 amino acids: CASGDQGTTYEQYF. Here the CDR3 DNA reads TGTGCCAGCGGTGATCAGGGGACAACCTACGAGCAGTACTTC.

The CDR3 here is CASSTPTTGGYTF. CDR3 DNA: TGTGCCAGCAGTACGCCCACGACCGGGGGCTACACCTTC. V gene TRBV6-6 combines with J gene TRBJ1-2; no clear D gene. This CDR3 has 13 residues. Trimming cost V 5 bases and J 8 bases, with 15 bases left between them. CDR1 MNHNY and CDR2 SVGAGI come from the germline V gene (reference sequence).

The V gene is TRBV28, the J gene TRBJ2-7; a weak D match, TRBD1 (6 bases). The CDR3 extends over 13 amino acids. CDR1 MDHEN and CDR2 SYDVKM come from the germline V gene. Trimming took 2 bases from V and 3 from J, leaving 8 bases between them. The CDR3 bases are TGTGCCAGCAGTTTACGGACAGACTACGAGCAGTACTTC. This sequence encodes CASSLRTDYEQYF.

CDR3 in amino acids: CSVVASGRGEQYF. The DNA for the CDR3 is TGCAGCGTTGTCGCTAGCGGGAGAGGGGAGCAGTACTTC. The chain recombines TRBV29-1 with TRBJ2-7, with 10 nucleotides matching TRBD2. This CDR3 has 13 residues. V dropped 4 bases and J dropped 7; count of bases not matched to a gene: 7. The germline gives CDR1 SQVTM, CDR2 ANQGSEA.

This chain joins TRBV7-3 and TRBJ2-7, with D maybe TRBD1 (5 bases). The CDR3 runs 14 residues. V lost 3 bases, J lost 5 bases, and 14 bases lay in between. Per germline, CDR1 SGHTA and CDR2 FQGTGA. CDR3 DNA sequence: TGTGCCAGCAGCTTTGCAGGGCATTCGGACGAGCAGTACTTC. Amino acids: CASSFAGHSDEQYF.

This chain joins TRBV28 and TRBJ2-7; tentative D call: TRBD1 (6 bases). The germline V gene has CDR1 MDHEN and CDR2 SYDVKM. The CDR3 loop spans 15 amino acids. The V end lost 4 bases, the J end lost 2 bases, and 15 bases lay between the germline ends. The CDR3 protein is CASSSAGTSTYEQYF. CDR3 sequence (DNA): TGTGCCAGCAGTTCCGCCGGGACAAGCACCTACGAGCAGTACTTC. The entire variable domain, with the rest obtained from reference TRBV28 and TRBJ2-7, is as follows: DVKVTQSSRYLVKRTGEKVFLECVQDMDHENMFWYRQDPGLGLRLIYFSYDVKMKEKGDIPEGYSVSREKKERFSLILESASTNQTSMYLCASSSAGTSTYEQYFGPGTRLTVT.

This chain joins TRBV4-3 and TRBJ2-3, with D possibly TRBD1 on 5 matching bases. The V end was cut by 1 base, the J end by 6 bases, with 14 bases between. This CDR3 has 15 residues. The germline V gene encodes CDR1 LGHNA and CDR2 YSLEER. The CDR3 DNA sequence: TGCGCCAGCAGCCAAGGAGATACAGGCCTGGATACGCAGTATTTT. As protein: CASSQGDTGLDTQYF.

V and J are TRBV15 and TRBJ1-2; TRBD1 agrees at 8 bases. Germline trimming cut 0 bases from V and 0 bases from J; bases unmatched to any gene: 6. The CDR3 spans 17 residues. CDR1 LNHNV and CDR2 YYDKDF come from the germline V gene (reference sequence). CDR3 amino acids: CATSRDGGTGTNYGYTF. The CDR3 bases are TGTGCCACCAGCAGAGATGGGGGGACAGGAACTAACTATGGCTACACCTTC.

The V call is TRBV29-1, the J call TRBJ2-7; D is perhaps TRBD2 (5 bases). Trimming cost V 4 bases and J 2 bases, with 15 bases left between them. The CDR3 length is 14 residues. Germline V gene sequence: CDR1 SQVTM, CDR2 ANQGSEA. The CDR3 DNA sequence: TGCAGCGTTGCCATTCTAGCTGCCGCCTACGAGCAGTACTTC. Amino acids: CSVAILAAAYEQYF.

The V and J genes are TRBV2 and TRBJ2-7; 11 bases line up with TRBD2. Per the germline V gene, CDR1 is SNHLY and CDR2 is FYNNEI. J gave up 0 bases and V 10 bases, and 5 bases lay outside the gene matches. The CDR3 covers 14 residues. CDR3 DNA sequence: TGTGCCACCGTTAGCGGGAGGGGCTCCTACGAGCAGTACTTC. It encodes CATVSGRGSYEQYF.

The CDR3 loop reads CASSPSSQGAYEQYF. In DNA form, the CDR3 reads TGTGCCAGCTCACCAAGTTCTCAGGGGGCCTACGAGCAGTACTTC. The genes are TRBV18 and TRBJ2-7; 7 bases line up with TRBD1. Germline V gene sequence: CDR1 KGHSH, CDR2 LQKENI. This CDR3 is built from 15 residues. V gave up 2 bases and J gave up 2 bases; unmatched junction bases: 6.

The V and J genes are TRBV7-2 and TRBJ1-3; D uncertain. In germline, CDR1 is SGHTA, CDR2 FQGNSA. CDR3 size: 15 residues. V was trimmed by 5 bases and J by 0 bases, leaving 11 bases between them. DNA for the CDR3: TGTGCCAGCAGCCCCGGGGTCTTCTCTGGAAACACCATATATTTT. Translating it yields CASSPGVFSGNTIYF.

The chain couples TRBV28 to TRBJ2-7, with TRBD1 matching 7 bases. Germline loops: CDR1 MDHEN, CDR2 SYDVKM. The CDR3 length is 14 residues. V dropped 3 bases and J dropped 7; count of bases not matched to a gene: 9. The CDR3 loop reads CASSFIDRVGEQYF. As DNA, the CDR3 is TGTGCCAGCAGTTTCATCGACAGGGTTGGGGAGCAGTACTTC.